This T cell receptor beta chain was sequenced in a study of blood T cell repertoires in COVID-19. Across the whole study: T cells, B-cell-depleted T cells, or PBMCs supplied cDNA or gDNA.

V gave up 3 bases and J gave up 3 bases, with 9 bases separating them. The CDR3 runs to 15 residues. Looked up from germline, CDR1 is ENHRY and CDR2 is SYGVKD. Profiling relied on immunoSEQ multiplex PCR, and the TCRdb table lists in-frame clones only, not all of them. Found here are approximately 70,000 clones, 88% of them singletons; the top ten hold 5.5% to 7%. This receptor was taken from a woman aged 70-85 years with acute or convalescent COVID-19. The J gene is TRBJ2-6, the V gene TRBV10-3; D call uncertain. The sample consisted of peripheral blood. The CDR3 reads CAISETGGGANVLTF. The CDR3 nucleotides read TGTGCCATCAGTGAAACGGGTGGTGGGGCCAACGTCCTGACTTTC.